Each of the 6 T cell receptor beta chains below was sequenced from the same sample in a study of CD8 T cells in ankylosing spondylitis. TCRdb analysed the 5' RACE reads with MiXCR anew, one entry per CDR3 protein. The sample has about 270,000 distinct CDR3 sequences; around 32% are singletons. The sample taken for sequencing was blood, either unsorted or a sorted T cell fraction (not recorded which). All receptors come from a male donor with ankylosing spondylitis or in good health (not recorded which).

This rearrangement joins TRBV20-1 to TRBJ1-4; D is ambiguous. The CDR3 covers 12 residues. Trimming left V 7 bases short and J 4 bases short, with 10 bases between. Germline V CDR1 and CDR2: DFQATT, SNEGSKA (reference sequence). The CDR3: CSVRALNEKLFF. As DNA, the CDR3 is TGCAGTGTGCGGGCCCTTAATGAAAAACTGTTTTTT.

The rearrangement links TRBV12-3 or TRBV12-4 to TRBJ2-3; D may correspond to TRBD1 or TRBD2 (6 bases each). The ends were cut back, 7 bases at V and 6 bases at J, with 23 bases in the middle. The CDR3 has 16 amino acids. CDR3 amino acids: CASTRDIAGTRDTQYF. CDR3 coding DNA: TGTGCCAGCACCCGGGACATCGCTGGGACTCGTGATACGCAGTATTTT.

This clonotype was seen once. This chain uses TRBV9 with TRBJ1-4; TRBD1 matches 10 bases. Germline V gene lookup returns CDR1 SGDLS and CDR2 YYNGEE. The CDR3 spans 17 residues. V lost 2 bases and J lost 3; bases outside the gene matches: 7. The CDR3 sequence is CASSVGRDRGANEKLFF. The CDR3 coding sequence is TGTGCCAGCAGCGTCGGGCGGGACAGGGGAGCTAATGAAAAACTGTTTTTT.

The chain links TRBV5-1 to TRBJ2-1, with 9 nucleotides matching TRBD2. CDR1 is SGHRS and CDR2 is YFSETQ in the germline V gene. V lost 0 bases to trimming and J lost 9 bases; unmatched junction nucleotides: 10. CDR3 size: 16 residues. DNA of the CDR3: TGCGCCAGCAGCTTGGTGGGGCGGGGGGGCCTTAGTGAGCAGTTCTTC. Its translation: CASSLVGRGGLSEQFF.

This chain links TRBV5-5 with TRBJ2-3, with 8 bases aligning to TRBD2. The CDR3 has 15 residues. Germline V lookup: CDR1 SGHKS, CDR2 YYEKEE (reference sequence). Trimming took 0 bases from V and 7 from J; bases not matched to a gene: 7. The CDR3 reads CASSLVGTRSNTQYF. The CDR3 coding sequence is TGTGCCAGCAGCTTGGTTGGGACTAGGAGTAATACGCAGTATTTT.

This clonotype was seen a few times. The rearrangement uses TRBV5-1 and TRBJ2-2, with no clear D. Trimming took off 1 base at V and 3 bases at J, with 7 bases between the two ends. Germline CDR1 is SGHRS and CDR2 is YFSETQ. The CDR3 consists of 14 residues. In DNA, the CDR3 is TGCGCCAGCAGCTTGCTGCCGTACACCGGGGAGCTGTTTTTT. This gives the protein CASSLLPYTGELFF.